Shown below are 29 T cell receptor beta chains from a single sample sequenced in a study of T cell repertoires in cytomegalovirus infection. These receptors lack a known antigen. Using its own MiXCR run on the reads, TCRdb lists one record per CDR3 protein. Among roughly 990,000 distinct CDR3 sequences listed, 31% were seen once. The sample here was cultured CD8+ T cells from PBMCs, taken from culture after CMV antigen stimulation. These receptor sequences come from a human donor in good health (CMV status not recorded). Some clones in this sample may be carry-over from other donors' samples.

The chain has TRBV5-4 and TRBJ2-1; a weak D match, TRBD1 (7 bases). The germline V and J ends were trimmed by 0 bases and 7 bases, with 14 bases remaining between them. The CDR3 contains 15 residues. From germline, CDR1 is SGHNT and CDR2 YYREEE (reference sequence). CDR3 region: CASSLEKGAGNEQFF. CDR3 sequence (DNA): TGTGCCAGCAGCTTGGAAAAGGGGGCGGGAAATGAGCAGTTCTTC.

This clonotype was counted between two and nine times. The CDR3, as DNA: TGTGCCAGCAGTTTAGCAGGGGGCAGGATCGGGGAGCTGTTTTTT. It translates to CASSLAGGRIGELFF. The chain couples TRBV27 to TRBJ2-2; TRBD1 matches 8 bases. Unmatched junction bases numbered 6, after V lost 2 bases and J lost 7 bases. This CDR3 region has 15 residues. Per the germline V gene, CDR1 is MNHEY and CDR2 is SMNVEV (reference sequence).

The chain carries TRBV7-8 and TRBJ2-1; D not certain. This CDR3 has 17 amino acids. V lost 5 bases, J lost 0 bases, and 17 bases lay in between. Germline V gene sequence: CDR1 SGHVS, CDR2 FQNEAQ. The CDR3 coding sequence is TGTGCCAGCAGCACCAGAACAGATTTAAACTCCTACAATGAGCAGTTCTTC. Translated, it gives CASSTRTDLNSYNEQFF. Based on the CDR3 plus reference TRBV7-8 and TRBJ2-1, the full variable domain is GAGVSQSPRYKVAKRGQDVALRCDPISGHVSLFWYQQALGQGPEFLTYFQNEAQLDKSGLPSDRFFAERPEGSVSTLKIQRTQQEDSAVYLCASSTRTDLNSYNEQFFGPGTRLTVL.

Concerning this clonotype itself: Sequence at one end of the junction differs from germline and may be a read error. V gene TRBV7-4 combines with J gene TRBJ1-4, with D unclear. Germline CDR1 SGHVT, CDR2 SQSDAQ. This CDR3 contains 19 residues. In DNA form, the CDR3 reads TGTGCCAACAGCTTAAGGACCGCCGAAACGTCTGCAACTAATGAAAAACTGTTTTTT. Protein product: CANSLRTAETSATNEKLFF.

In this sample, this clonotype turned up many times. This chain connects TRBV7-9 to TRBJ2-7, with 10 nucleotides matching TRBD2. The germline CDR1 and CDR2 sequences are SEHNR and FQNEAQ (reference sequence). V was pared by 4 bases and J by 5 bases, with 8 bases of the junction left unmatched. The CDR3 totals 15 residues. The CDR3 protein is CASSSPLAGQDEQYF. The CDR3 DNA is TGTGCCAGCAGCTCCCCACTAGCGGGGCAGGACGAGCAGTACTTC.

There are a few counts of this clonotype. The V and J genes are TRBV6-2 or TRBV6-3 and TRBJ2-2; the D call may be TRBD1 or TRBD2 (6 bases each). CDR3 length: 16 amino acids. Germline V lookup: CDR1 MNHEY, CDR2 SVGEGT. Trimming left V 0 bases short and J 5 bases short, with 13 bases between. CDR3 in amino acids: CASSYSWGAPTGELFF. DNA for the CDR3: TGTGCCAGCAGTTACTCGTGGGGGGCGCCGACCGGGGAGCTGTTTTTT.

This rearrangement joins TRBV6-5 to TRBJ2-7, with 7 bases aligning to TRBD1. This CDR3 is 12 amino acids long. The V and J ends lost 4 bases and 6 bases, in that order; junction bases with no gene match: 3. Germline V lookup: CDR1 MNHEY, CDR2 SVGAGI. CDR3 sequence: CASSSTGFEQYV. CDR3 nucleotides: TGTGCCAGCAGTTCGACAGGGTTCGAGCAGTACGTC.

The chain couples TRBV10-2 to TRBJ1-3; unclear D gene. V was pared by 0 bases and J by 0 bases, with 6 bases between. Germline values: CDR1 WSHSY, CDR2 SAAADI. The CDR3 loop spans 15 amino acids. The CDR3 DNA sequence: TGCGCCAGCAGTGAGTCGCGGCCCTCTGGAAACACCATATATTTT. It encodes CASSESRPSGNTIYF.

This chain joins TRBV6-6 and TRBJ1-5; D call uncertain. Germline assignment: CDR1 MNHNY and CDR2 SVGAGI (reference sequence). The germline V and J ends were trimmed by 0 bases and 4 bases, with 10 bases remaining between them. This CDR3 has 15 amino acids. CDR3 DNA sequence: TGTGCCAGCAGTTACTCGATAGGGCTGAATCAGCCCCAGCATTTT. Encoded protein: CASSYSIGLNQPQHF.

This clonotype was counted ten times or more. The chain is built from TRBV7-8 and TRBJ2-3, with 13 bases matching TRBD2. The CDR3 is 18 residues long. V was pared by 5 bases and J by 5 bases, with 13 bases of the junction left unmatched. The V gene's germline CDR1 is SGHVS and CDR2 FQNEAQ. The CDR3 region is CASSLLLLTSGGLDTQYF. CDR3 in DNA: TGTGCCAGCAGCCTCCTACTTTTGACTAGCGGGGGGTTAGATACGCAGTATTTT. The full variable domain, its missing parts supplied by reference TRBV7-8 and TRBJ2-3, is GAGVSQSPRYKVAKRGQDVALRCDPISGHVSLFWYQQALGQGPEFLTYFQNEAQLDKSGLPSDRFFAERPEGSVSTLKIQRTQQEDSAVYLCASSLLLLTSGGLDTQYFGPGTRLTVL.

The rearrangement joins TRBV6-1 to TRBJ1-4; TRBD1 matches at 7 bases. The CDR3 extends over 17 amino acids. Trimming removed 11 bases from V and 0 bases from J; junction bases left unmatched: 15. Germline V gives CDR1 MNHNS, CDR2 SASEGT. The CDR3 protein is CASAGTGEGATNEKLFF. CDR3 DNA: TGTGCCTCCGCGGGCACAGGGGAGGGGGCAACTAATGAAAAACTGTTTTTT.

The gene calls are TRBV6-2 or TRBV6-3 and TRBJ1-5, with D unclear. V was shortened by 2 bases and J by 6 bases, with 11 bases between the two germline ends. The length of the CDR3 is 14 residues. In germline, CDR1 is MNHEY, CDR2 SVGEGT. The CDR3 protein is CASSYGRGSQPQHF. CDR3 coding DNA: TGTGCCAGCAGTTACGGTCGGGGAAGTCAGCCCCAGCATTTT.

The table lists this clonotype with a few counts. The V gene is TRBV4-3, the J gene TRBJ1-2, with a possible D match to TRBD1 (5 bases). Germline V gene sequence: CDR1 LGHNA, CDR2 YSLEER. V shed 0 bases and J shed 7 bases, with 21 bases lying between them. The CDR3 contains 17 residues. The DNA for the CDR3 is TGCGCCAGCAGCCAAGACCGGGTTGGGGACGGCCCTGGTGGCTACACCTTC. This gives the protein CASSQDRVGDGPGGYTF.

V gene TRBV4-1 combines with J gene TRBJ1-5; TRBD1 agrees at 11 bases. This CDR3 is built from 17 residues. Germline V gene data show CDR1 as MGHRA and CDR2 as YSYEKL. V lost 2 bases and J lost 4; bases outside the gene matches: 7. CDR3 nucleotides: TGCGCCAGCAGCCAAAATCCCGGGACAGGGGGTAATCAGCCCCAGCATTTT. Its translation is CASSQNPGTGGNQPQHF.

To note about this clonotype: This clone may be a read error of a much larger clone one base away. V is TRBV7-8 and J is TRBJ1-2; TRBD1 matches 8 bases. Germline CDR1 is SGHVS and CDR2 is FQNEAQ. The length of the CDR3 is 15 residues. CDR3 amino acids: CANSLGTGDMVGYTF. The CDR3 DNA reads as TGTGCCAACAGCTTAGGGACAGGAGATATGGTCGGCTACACCTTC.

The gene calls are TRBV6-5 and TRBJ1-1, with 8 bases that match TRBD1. Germline CDR1 is MNHEY and CDR2 is SVGAGI. The CDR3 runs 14 residues. V was clipped by 2 bases and J by 7 bases; unmatched bases: 6. CDR3 region: CASSYRQGLIEAFF. The CDR3 bases are TGTGCCAGCAGTTACCGACAGGGGTTAATTGAAGCTTTCTTT.

The V call is TRBV7-6, the J call TRBJ1-1, with D hard to call. The germline V gene has CDR1 SGHVS and CDR2 FNYEAQ. The ends were cut back, 3 bases at V and 7 bases at J, with 15 bases in the middle. The CDR3 is made up of 14 amino acids. The CDR3 loop reads CASSFNWGSGEAFF. The CDR3 DNA sequence: TGTGCCAGCAGCTTCAATTGGGGTTCTGGTGAAGCTTTCTTT.

This clonotype was seen a handful of times. J is TRBJ2-6 and V is TRBV27, with D perhaps being TRBD1 or TRBD2 (5 bases each). The CDR3 totals 16 residues. V was cut by 4 bases and J by 2 bases, with 12 bases left in between. Germline V gives CDR1 MNHEY, CDR2 SMNVEV (reference sequence). The CDR3 coding sequence is TGTGCCAGCAGTTCAGGGACCCACCCTGGGGCCAACGTCCTGACTTTC. Residues: CASSSGTHPGANVLTF.

V and J are TRBV27 and TRBJ1-2; 8 nucleotides align to TRBD1. The CDR3 consists of 15 residues. V lost 5 bases and J lost 4; bases outside the gene matches: 9. The germline V gene encodes CDR1 MNHEY and CDR2 SMNVEV (reference sequence). The CDR3: CASSGTGEPLYGYTF. The DNA for the CDR3 is TGTGCCAGCAGTGGGACAGGTGAACCCCTCTATGGCTACACCTTC.

This clonotype showed up just a few times. J is TRBJ1-2 and V is TRBV7-9; D might be TRBD1 (6 bases). CDR3 length: 15 amino acids. Germline V gene sequence: CDR1 SEHNR, CDR2 FQNEAQ (reference sequence). V was cut by 4 bases and J by 8 bases, with 20 bases left in between. The CDR3 DNA follows: TGTGCCAGCAGCTACCCTGCAGGGGCCTTGAGGGGCTACACCTTC. Translating it yields CASSYPAGALRGYTF.

The chain couples TRBV27 to TRBJ2-7; TRBD1 matches at 9 bases. The V segment lost 0 bases and the J segment 7 bases; nucleotides outside the gene matches: 7. The CDR3 length is 15 residues. Germline V gene sequence: CDR1 MNHEY, CDR2 SMNVEV (reference sequence). In DNA, the CDR3 is TGTGCCAGCAGTTTATCTGGACAGGGGTCCGGGGAGCAGTACGTC. Translated, it gives CASSLSGQGSGEQYV.

This clonotype turned up a few times. J is TRBJ1-1 and V is TRBV20-1, with D maybe TRBD1 (6 bases). Germline V CDR1 and CDR2: DFQATT, SNEGSKA (reference sequence). This CDR3 spans 13 amino acids. V gave up 6 bases and J gave up 4 bases, with 15 bases separating them. As DNA, the CDR3 is TGCAGTGCCCTTGACACAGGGTTCACTGAAGCTTTCTTT. This sequence encodes CSALDTGFTEAFF.

This clonotype was observed a few times. The rearrangement links TRBV15 to TRBJ2-7; the D gene could be TRBD1 or TRBD2 (5 bases each). The length of the CDR3 is 14 residues. Per the germline V gene, CDR1 is LNHNV and CDR2 is YYDKDF (reference sequence). V lost 3 bases and J 0 bases, leaving 9 bases between the germline ends. CDR3 protein: CATSSSGSSYEQYV. The DNA for the CDR3 is TGTGCCACCAGCAGCTCAGGGAGCTCCTACGAGCAGTACGTC.

Details on this clonotype: A read error is possible here, since a much larger clone lies one base away. The chain combines TRBV7-2 with TRBJ1-2, with 9 nucleotides matching TRBD1. The CDR3 extends over 17 amino acids. V shed 4 bases, J shed 7 bases, and the junction held 16 bases outside the gene matches. Germline V lookup: CDR1 SGHTA, CDR2 FQGNSA. CDR3 residues: CTSSWDRVSGIDVGYTF. The CDR3 DNA reads TGTACCAGCAGCTGGGACAGGGTGTCGGGTATTGATGTTGGCTACACCTTC.

The count of this clonotype is one. The J gene is TRBJ1-3, the V gene TRBV2; D unclear. This CDR3 is 15 amino acids long. V lost 7 bases and J lost 0, with 13 bases in between. Germline values: CDR1 SNHLY, CDR2 FYNNEI. The CDR3, as DNA: TGTGCCAGCAAGGAGGCAGCGAGCTCTGGAAACACCATATATTTT. Its protein product is CASKEAASSGNTIYF.

This clonotype showed up many times. This chain links TRBV6-6 with TRBJ1-5; D is perhaps TRBD1 (5 bases). The V end was cut by 8 bases, the J end by 4 bases, with 15 bases between. The CDR3 runs 14 residues. Germline loops: CDR1 MNHNY, CDR2 SVGAGI (reference sequence). CDR3 residues: CASDERGGNQPQHF. The CDR3 DNA reads TGTGCCAGCGACGAAAGGGGCGGGAATCAGCCCCAGCATTTT.

This clonotype appeared many times. The chain recombines TRBV4-1 with TRBJ2-7; possible D gene TRBD2, 6 bases. The V end lost 4 bases, the J end lost 6 bases, and 13 bases lay between the germline ends. The CDR3 is made up of 13 amino acids. Germline CDR1 MGHRA, CDR2 YSYEKL. DNA of the CDR3: TGCGCCAGCAGCCCTAACCGGGGGAGCGAGCAGTACTTC. Protein: CASSPNRGSEQYF.

V gene TRBV27 combines with J gene TRBJ1-6; D is undetermined. Per the germline V gene, CDR1 is MNHEY and CDR2 is SMNVEV (reference sequence). The CDR3 runs to 14 residues. The V gene lost 5 bases and the J gene lost 0 bases, with 5 bases spanning the gap. The CDR3 DNA is TGTGCCAGCAGTGGGAGCTCCTATAATTCACCCCTCCACTTT. This codes for CASSGSSYNSPLHF.

This clonotype came up many times. This chain uses TRBV12-3 or TRBV12-4 with TRBJ1-5; no firm D call. V lost 4 bases and J lost 0, with 7 bases in between. CDR3 size: 14 residues. The CDR3 loop reads CASSYQVSNQPQHF. CDR3 nucleotide sequence: TGTGCCAGCAGTTACCAGGTTAGCAATCAGCCCCAGCATTTT.